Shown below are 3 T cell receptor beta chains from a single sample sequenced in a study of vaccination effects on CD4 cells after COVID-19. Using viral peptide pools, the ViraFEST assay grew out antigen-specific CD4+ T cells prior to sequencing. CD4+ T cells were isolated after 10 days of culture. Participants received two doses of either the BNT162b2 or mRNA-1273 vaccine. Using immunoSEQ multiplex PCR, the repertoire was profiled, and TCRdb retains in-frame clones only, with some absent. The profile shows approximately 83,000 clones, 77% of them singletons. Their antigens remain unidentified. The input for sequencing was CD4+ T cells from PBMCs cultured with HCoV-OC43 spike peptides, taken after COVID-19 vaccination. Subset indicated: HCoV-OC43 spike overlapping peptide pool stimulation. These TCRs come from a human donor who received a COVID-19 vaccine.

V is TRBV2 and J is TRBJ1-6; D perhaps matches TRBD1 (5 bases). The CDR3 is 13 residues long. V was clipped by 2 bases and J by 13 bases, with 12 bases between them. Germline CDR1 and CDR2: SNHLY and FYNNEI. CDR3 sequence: CASSEHGEGPLHF. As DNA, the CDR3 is TGTGCCAGCAGTGAACATGGGGAGGGGCCCCTCCACTTT. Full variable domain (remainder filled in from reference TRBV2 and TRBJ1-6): EPEVTQTPSHQVTQMGQEVILRCVPISNHLYFYWYRQILGQKVEFLVSFYNNEISEKSEIFDDQFSVERPDGSNFTLKIRSTKLEDSAMYFCASSEHGEGPLHFGNGTRLTVT.

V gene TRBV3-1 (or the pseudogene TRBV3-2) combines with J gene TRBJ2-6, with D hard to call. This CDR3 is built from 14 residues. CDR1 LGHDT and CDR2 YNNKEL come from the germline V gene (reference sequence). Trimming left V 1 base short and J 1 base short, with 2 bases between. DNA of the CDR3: TGTGCCAGCAGCCAAGGGTCTGGGGCCAACGTCCTGACTTTC. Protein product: CASSQGSGANVLTF.

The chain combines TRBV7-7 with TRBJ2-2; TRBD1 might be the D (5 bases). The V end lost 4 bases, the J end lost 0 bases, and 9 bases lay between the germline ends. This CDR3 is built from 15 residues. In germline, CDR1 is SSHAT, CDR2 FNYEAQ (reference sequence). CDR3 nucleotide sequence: TGTGCCAGCAGCTCCAGGGTGGCGAACACCGGGGAGCTGTTTTTT. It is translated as CASSSRVANTGELFF.